A selection of T cell receptor beta chains follows, all from one sample in a study of T cells in Graves' hyperthyroidism and ophthalmopathy. TCRdb fed the multiplex PCR reads into MiXCR, producing one record per CDR3 protein. This sample has 550,000 to 600,000 distinct CDR3 sequences, with around 15% found just once. The sequencing input was blood. The receptor source for this set is a young woman with Graves' hyperthyroidism. Both conserved end residues are trimmed from each CDR3. Fields, in order: V gene, J gene, CDR3 protein.

TRBV5-5	TRBJ1-5	ASSSGVTKLNQPQH
TRBV7-3	TRBJ2-1	ASSLGGGASYNEQF
TRBV5-1	TRBJ2-5	ASSLGPGLAQETQY
TRBV10-3	TRBJ2-7	ATIAESLYEQY
TRBV6-1	TRBJ2-3	ATGGGTDTQY
TRBV6-4	TRBJ1-1	ASSRNMNTEAF
TRBV24-1	TRBJ2-5	ATSDTRSETGETQY
TRBV7-2	TRBJ2-3	ASSSAGVGDTQY
TRBV20-1	TRBJ1-5	SASQEGTQH
TRBV27	TRBJ2-2	ASSWDAPGELF